This TCR beta chain was found in a study of patients and donors after allogeneic stem cell transplantation. TCRdb fed the RT-PCR reads into MiXCR, producing one record per CDR3 protein. The table records about 40,000 distinct CDR3 sequences, roughly 30% of them present only once. The CDR3 extends over 15 amino acids. Trimming took 4 bases from V and 5 from J; bases not matched to a gene: 4. The germline V gene encodes CDR1 LGHNA and CDR2 YSLEER. This receptor was identified in a human donor who was either an allogeneic HSCT recipient or a stem cell or donor lymphocyte infusion donor (not recorded which). It is not recorded whose cells these are; they may come from a transplant donor. The chain recombines TRBV4-3 with TRBJ1-6, with 8 positions matching TRBD1. Sequencing was performed on blood, either unsorted or a sorted T cell fraction (not recorded which). CDR3 DNA: TGCGCCAGCAGCCCGAACAGGGGGAATAATTCACCCCTCCACTTT. Residues: CASSPNRGNNSPLHF.